This T cell receptor beta chain was found in a study of molecular identifiers for immune sequencing clone quantification. This clonotype has just a few counts. This CDR3 spans 15 amino acids. The germline V and J ends were trimmed by 5 bases and 0 bases, with 11 bases remaining between them. TCRdb re-called the PCR reads with MiXCR, one entry per CDR3 protein. The repertoire holds 300,000 to 400,000 distinct CDR3 sequences, roughly a quarter seen once, with 0.74% in the top ten. Material for sequencing was naive CD8+ T cells from blood, with Jurkat cell RNA spiked in. The subset: FACS-sorted CD8+CD4-CCR7+CD45RA+ naive T cells. The source is a human donor in good health. Some libraries in this study had Jurkat cell RNA spiked in. The chain has TRBV12-3 or TRBV12-4 and TRBJ1-3; the D gene is possibly TRBD1 (5 bases). CDR3 bases: TGTGCCAGCAGTCGGGGACGGTACTCTGGAAACACCATATATTTT. The encoded protein is CASSRGRYSGNTIYF.